The 31 T cell receptor beta chains reported below all come from one sample, sequenced in a study of CD8 T cells in Susac syndrome. With random hexamers, reverse transcription was performed on roughly 0.45 to 1 ug of RNA. A single record per CDR3 protein comes from TCRdb applying MiXCR to the immunoSEQ multiplex PCR reads. The profile covers more than 200,000 distinct CDR3 sequences, with around 95% appearing a single time and 0.07% to 0.09% taken by the ten largest. Sequencing was done on a sample of CD4+ T cells from PBMCs. All receptors come from a human donor with multiple sclerosis.

The genes are TRBV2 and TRBJ2-5, with 7 positions matching TRBD2. The CDR3 is 12 amino acids. Germline CDR1 reads SNHLY; CDR2 reads FYNNEI. V lost 4 bases, J lost 4 bases, and 0 bases stayed unmatched. CDR3 sequence reads: CASSGLAETQYF. Written as DNA, the CDR3 is TGTGCCAGCAGTGGACTAGCAGAGACCCAGTACTTC.

The gene calls are TRBV27 and TRBJ1-6; D not certain. The germline V gene encodes CDR1 MNHEY and CDR2 SMNVEV (reference sequence). The V end was cut by 2 bases, the J end by 8 bases, with 19 bases between. This CDR3 is built from 17 residues. The CDR3 coding sequence is TGTGCCAGCAGTTTAGGGTCAGTACACACCCAATATTCACCCCTCCACTTT. It specifies CASSLGSVHTQYSPLHF.

This clonotype was seen a few times. For the CDR3, the DNA is TGCAGCGCCACGAAAAGGGAAGCCTCCTACGAGCAGTACTTC. Protein product: CSATKREASYEQYF. The chain couples TRBV29-1 to TRBJ2-7; D gene unclear. The CDR3 is 14 residues long. Germline V lookup: CDR1 SQVTM, CDR2 ANQGSEA. Trimming left V 7 bases short and J 0 bases short, with 16 bases between.

The rearrangement uses TRBV20-1 and TRBJ2-7; 13 bases align to TRBD2. After removal of 5 bases from V and 2 bases from J, the junction contained 3 bases not matched to a gene. Germline V CDR1 and CDR2: DFQATT, SNEGSKA (reference sequence). This CDR3 is 14 amino acids long. The CDR3 nucleotides read TGCAGTGCTGTACTAGCGGGAGGGGCCTACGAGCAGTACGTC. This encodes CSAVLAGGAYEQYV.

This clonotype has a single count. This rearrangement joins TRBV14 to TRBJ1-4; a weak D match, TRBD1 (5 bases). The CDR3 is 14 residues long. The V gene's germline CDR1 is SGHDN and CDR2 FVKESK. Trimming shortened V by 4 bases and J by 8 bases, and 14 bases separated the two germline ends. In nucleotides, the CDR3 is TGTGCCAGCAGCCGGCTGACAGCGGGGGAAAAACTGTTTTTT. Translated, it gives CASSRLTAGEKLFF.

This sequence joins TRBV19 and TRBJ2-1, with 8 positions matching TRBD2. V shed 4 bases and J 9 bases; nucleotides not matched to a gene: 11. The germline V gene encodes CDR1 LNHDA and CDR2 SQIVND (reference sequence). The CDR3 consists of 15 residues. The CDR3, as DNA: TGTGCCAGTAGTACAGTTACTAGCGGCGGGGGTGAGCAGTTCTTC. Protein: CASSTVTSGGGEQFF.

The chain has TRBV24-1 and TRBJ2-3; a possible D gene is TRBD2 (5 bases). V dropped 5 bases and J dropped 3 bases, with 11 bases sitting between them. CDR3 length equals 14 residues. Germline CDR1 is KGHDR and CDR2 is SFDVKD. The DNA of the CDR3 is TGTGCCACCAGTGTGGCGGGTCCTACAGATACGCAGTATTTT. This sequence encodes CATSVAGPTDTQYF.

This clonotype showed up just once. The V call is TRBV7-6, the J call TRBJ1-4, with TRBD1 matching 7 bases. This CDR3 region has 14 residues. The trim removed 5 bases at V and 4 bases at J, leaving 4 bases unmatched. Germline V lookup: CDR1 SGHVS, CDR2 FNYEAQ. The DNA for the CDR3 is TGTGCCAGCAGCCAGGACAGGCGTAATGAAAAACTGTTTTTT. It is translated as CASSQDRRNEKLFF.

The V call is TRBV20-1, the J call TRBJ2-7; D is possibly TRBD1 (5 bases). Trimming cost V 3 bases and J 5 bases, with 11 bases left between them. From germline, CDR1 is DFQATT and CDR2 SNEGSKA (reference sequence). This CDR3 is built from 12 residues. The CDR3: CSASDSIHEQYF. In DNA form, the CDR3 reads TGCAGTGCTAGTGACAGTATACACGAGCAGTACTTC.

The rearrangement uses TRBV19 and TRBJ1-5; D unresolved. This CDR3 is built from 14 residues. Trimming pared 3 bases from V and 7 bases from J, leaving 13 bases between. CDR1 is LNHDA and CDR2 is SQIVND in the germline V gene (reference sequence). This CDR3 is CASSMTWTGQPQHF. CDR3 DNA: TGTGCCAGTAGTATGACCTGGACGGGGCAGCCCCAGCATTTT.

The rearrangement uses TRBV11-3 and TRBJ2-1; D might be TRBD1 (6 bases). The CDR3 totals 14 residues. CDR1 and CDR2 (germline): SGHNT, YENEEA. Trimming removed 3 bases from V and 7 bases from J, with 13 bases in between. The CDR3 bases are TGTGCCAGCAGCTTTGGGGACATCCGGAATGAGCAGTTCTTC. The encoded protein is CASSFGDIRNEQFF.

The chain joins TRBV3-1 to TRBJ1-1; D call uncertain. V dropped 10 bases and J dropped 2 bases, with 14 bases sitting between them. This CDR3 has 13 residues. Germline CDR1 LGHDT, CDR2 YNNKEL (reference sequence). CDR3 region: CATSQVDNTEAFF. The CDR3 nucleotides read TGTGCCACCTCCCAGGTGGATAACACTGAAGCTTTCTTT.

The chain combines TRBV9 with TRBJ2-7; D perhaps matches TRBD1 (6 bases). From germline, CDR1 is SGDLS and CDR2 YYNGEE. The CDR3 extends over 15 amino acids. V was shortened by 3 bases and J by 0 bases, with 13 bases between the two germline ends. CDR3 sequence reads: CASSEGSGDSYEQYF. As DNA, the CDR3 is TGTGCCAGCAGCGAGGGGTCAGGGGACTCCTACGAGCAGTACTTC.

The chain is built from TRBV12-3 or TRBV12-4 and TRBJ2-3; no definite D call. CDR3 length: 18 amino acids. V dropped 1 base and J dropped 5 bases, with 22 bases sitting between them. CDR3 in amino acids: CASSLGGQASIKGDTQYF. As DNA, the CDR3 is TGTGCCAGCAGTTTAGGAGGTCAGGCCAGCATTAAAGGAGATACGCAGTATTTT.

V gene TRBV20-1 combines with J gene TRBJ2-1, with 16 nucleotides matching TRBD2. CDR3 length: 17 amino acids. The J segment lost 6 bases and the V segment lost 3 bases, leaving 8 bases of the junction unmatched. The germline V gene encodes CDR1 DFQATT and CDR2 SNEGSKA (reference sequence). In DNA form, the CDR3 reads TGCAGTGCTAGGGGGACTAGCGGGAGGGCGAGTGGCAATGAGCAGTTCTTC. Protein sequence: CSARGTSGRASGNEQFF.

The chain employs TRBV20-1 and TRBJ2-7; 7 bases agree with TRBD1. J lost 6 bases, V lost 3 bases, and 8 bases had no gene match. This CDR3 has 13 amino acids. CDR1 and CDR2 from the germline V gene are DFQATT and SNEGSKA (reference sequence). In DNA, the CDR3 is TGCAGTGCTAGGAACCCGGGACAGACCGAGCAGTACTTC. Protein product: CSARNPGQTEQYF.

The genes are TRBV28 and TRBJ2-7; 9 nucleotides agree with TRBD1. CDR1 is MDHEN, CDR2 SYDVKM, per germline. This CDR3 comprises 17 residues. The junction had 12 bases not matched to a gene; V was cut back by 5 bases and J by 1 base. In DNA form, the CDR3 reads TGTGCCAGCAGTCCTTTACGCCTCGACAGGGGGTCCTACGAGCAGTACTTC. Translation: CASSPLRLDRGSYEQYF.

The V call is TRBV30, the J call TRBJ2-2; 10 bases fit TRBD2. J lost 5 bases, V lost 0 bases, and 3 bases had no gene match. There are 15 residues in the CDR3. Germline CDR1 is GTSNPN and CDR2 is SVGIG (reference sequence). CDR3 DNA sequence: TGTGCCTGGAGTGTACTAGCGGGACGGACCGGGGAGCTGTTTTTT. Protein product: CAWSVLAGRTGELFF.

The gene calls are TRBV30 and TRBJ1-1; the D gene is possibly TRBD1 (5 bases). CDR3 length: 11 residues. CDR1 and CDR2 from the germline V gene are GTSNPN and SVGIG (reference sequence). Trimming shortened V by 4 bases and J by 10 bases, and 13 bases separated the two germline ends. Written as DNA, the CDR3 is TGTGCCTGGAAGCCTGGCAGGGCAGCTTTCTTT. It is translated as CAWKPGRAAFF.

This chain uses TRBV27 with TRBJ2-1, with D possibly matching TRBD2 (6 bases). Trimming cost V 5 bases and J 2 bases, with 13 bases left between them. The CDR3 is 15 amino acids. Germline V CDR1 and CDR2: MNHEY, SMNVEV (reference sequence). CDR3 in DNA: TGTGCCAGCAGTCCCCGGGGCGGGACCTACAATGAGCAGTTCTTC. This encodes CASSPRGGTYNEQFF.

The chain couples TRBV7-9 to TRBJ1-6; 9 positions agree with TRBD1. The CDR3 contains 16 residues. Germline assignment: CDR1 SEHNR and CDR2 FQNEAQ (reference sequence). The V and J ends lost 5 bases and 9 bases, in that order; junction bases with no gene match: 11. This CDR3 reads CASSPWTGVNGSPLHF. The CDR3 DNA follows: TGTGCCAGCAGCCCTTGGACAGGGGTGAACGGTTCACCCCTCCACTTT. Full variable domain (rest looked up from reference TRBV7-9 and TRBJ1-6): DTGVSQNPRHKITKRGQNVTFRCDPISEHNRLYWYRQTLGQGPEFLTYFQNEAQLEKSRLLSDRFSAERPKGSFSTLEIQRTEQGDSAMYLCASSPWTGVNGSPLHFGNGTRLTVT.

The J gene is TRBJ1-3, the V gene TRBV4-1; D perhaps matches TRBD1 (5 bases). The length of the CDR3 is 15 residues. CDR1 MGHRA and CDR2 YSYEKL come from the germline V gene. Trimming left V 0 bases short and J 2 bases short, with 8 bases between. The CDR3 region is CASSQERGAGNTIYF. The CDR3 DNA sequence: TGCGCCAGCAGCCAAGAACGAGGGGCTGGAAACACCATATATTTT.

The genes are TRBV24-1 and TRBJ2-1, with a weak D call TRBD1 (5 bases). Germline V gene lookup returns CDR1 KGHDR and CDR2 SFDVKD. CDR3 length equals 14 residues. Trimming removed 5 bases at V and 1 base at J, with 8 bases between. CDR3 sequence: CATSGRESYNEQFF. In nucleotides, the CDR3 is TGTGCCACCAGTGGCAGGGAATCCTACAATGAGCAGTTCTTC.

This clonotype appeared once. V gene TRBV14 combines with J gene TRBJ1-2; D is unresolved. Germline-derived CDR1 and CDR2 are SGHDN and FVKESK. Trimming took 2 bases from V and 8 from J, leaving 15 bases between them. The CDR3 runs 14 residues. The CDR3 here is CASSQSALTAGYTF. Here the CDR3 DNA reads TGTGCCAGCAGCCAATCGGCCTTAACGGCGGGCTACACCTTC.

J is TRBJ1-2 and V is TRBV20-1; maybe TRBD1 (5 bases). The germline CDR1 and CDR2 sequences are DFQATT and SNEGSKA (reference sequence). V dropped 5 bases and J dropped 8 bases, with 21 bases sitting between them. This CDR3 region has 14 residues. The CDR3: CSAATRESGLGYTF. The CDR3 DNA follows: TGCAGTGCTGCCACCAGGGAGTCGGGTTTAGGCTACACCTTC.

The J gene is TRBJ1-2, the V gene TRBV7-3; a weak D match, TRBD1 (6 bases). The V gene lost 4 bases and the J gene lost 8 bases, with 17 bases spanning the gap. CDR1 is SGHTA, CDR2 FQGTGA, per germline. The CDR3 has 14 residues. CDR3 nucleotide sequence: TGTGCCAGCAGCTCTGAACAGGGCTTCGGGGGCTACACCTTC. Residues: CASSSEQGFGGYTF.

The chain employs TRBV29-1 and TRBJ2-2; 7 nucleotides match TRBD1. The CDR3 is 15 amino acids. After removal of 4 bases from V and 4 bases from J, the junction contained 9 bases not matched to a gene. Germline-derived CDR1 and CDR2 are SQVTM and ANQGSEA. CDR3 DNA sequence: TGCAGCGTTGTAAGGGGGCAAGGAGGCACCGGGGAGCTGTTTTTT. It codes for CSVVRGQGGTGELFF.

This chain uses TRBV6-2 or TRBV6-3 with TRBJ2-7; 13 bases are shared with TRBD2. The CDR3 is 17 amino acids. Trimming removed 5 bases from V and 1 base from J; junction bases left unmatched: 8. Per the germline V gene, CDR1 is MNHEY and CDR2 is SVGEGT. The CDR3 protein is CASSLRTSGGLSYEQYF. CDR3 bases: TGTGCCAGCAGTCTGAGGACTAGCGGGGGACTTTCCTACGAGCAGTACTTC.

The chain couples TRBV5-6 to TRBJ1-4, with a possible D match to TRBD1 (5 bases). Per germline, CDR1 SGHDT and CDR2 YYEEEE. Trimming left V 3 bases short and J 8 bases short, with 20 bases between. The CDR3 runs to 16 residues. The DNA of the CDR3 is TGTGCCAGCAGCTCGGCCCCCCAGGGTTTGGGGGAAAAACTGTTTTTT. This translates into CASSSAPQGLGEKLFF. The variable domain in full, with the rest retrieved from reference TRBV5-6 and TRBJ1-4, is DAGVTQSPTHLIKTRGQQVTLRCSPKSGHDTVSWYQQALGQGPQFIFQYYEEEERQRGNFPDRFSGHQFPNYSSELNVNALLLGDSALYLCASSSAPQGLGEKLFFGSGTQLSVL.

V gene TRBV5-4 combines with J gene TRBJ1-2, with D tentatively TRBD1 (6 bases). The V gene lost 3 bases and the J gene lost 4 bases, with 16 bases spanning the gap. Germline V lookup: CDR1 SGHNT, CDR2 YYREEE (reference sequence). This CDR3 contains 15 residues. CDR3 residues: CASSSQGGDGYGYTF. CDR3 sequence (DNA): TGTGCCAGCAGCTCCCAAGGGGGGGACGGCTATGGCTACACCTTC. Full variable domain (missing parts from reference TRBV5-4 and TRBJ1-2): ETGVTQSPTHLIKTRGQQVTLRCSSQSGHNTVSWYQQALGQGPQFIFQYYREEENGRGNFPPRFSGLQFPNYSSELNVNALELDDSALYLCASSSQGGDGYGYTFGSGTRLTVV.

V gene TRBV4-2 combines with J gene TRBJ1-1; the D is unclear. Trimming stripped 4 bases from V and 1 base from J, with 16 bases between. This CDR3 is 16 amino acids long. Germline V gives CDR1 LGHNA, CDR2 YNFKEQ. The CDR3: CASSPREGEGNTEAFF. CDR3 coding DNA: TGTGCCAGCAGCCCAAGGGAAGGAGAAGGGAACACTGAAGCTTTCTTT.